Listed below are T cell receptor beta chains from one sample, sequenced in a study of OX40 agonist ivuxolimab in advanced cancers. TCRdb's copy holds only in-frame clones and misses some; the assay was immunoSEQ multiplex PCR. The table shows around 76,000 clones, with about 88% occurring only once. Sequenced material: CD4+ or CD8+ T cells sorted from blood, taken in a trial of the OX40 agonist ivuxolimab. These receptors were obtained from an adult with an advanced solid tumor such as melanoma, head and neck, liver or kidney cancer. CDR3s include the opening cysteine and the closing phenylalanine or tryptophan. D genes are given only for firm matches. A clone size is listed for some rows: how often the clone was seen (once, few, many), or a class if it is expanded.

TRBV7-8	once	TRBD1	TRBJ1-5	TGTGCCAGCAGCGTCAGGGGGCGCGCGATAAGCAATCAGCCCCAGCATTTT	CASSVRGRAISNQPQHF
TRBV6-1	once	-	TRBJ2-7	TGTGCCAGTGGCAGCAGGGGCTACGAGCAGTACTTC	CASGSRGYEQYF
TRBV5-8	-	TRBD2	TRBJ2-3	TGTGCCAGCAGCGGGGATAGCGGGGGCACAGATACGCAGTATTTT	CASSGDSGGTDTQYF
TRBV6-4	-	-	TRBJ1-3	TGTGCCAGCAGCCAGGGCTCTGGAAACGCCATATATTTT	CASSQGSGNAIYF
TRBV28	-	TRBD1	TRBJ1-4	TGTGCCAGCAGCCTGGATCCGACAGGGGGCGAAAAACTGTTTTTT	CASSLDPTGGEKLFF
TRBV14	-	-	TRBJ2-1	TGTGCCAGCAGCCACGGGACATCCTACAATGAGCAGTTCTTC	CASSHGTSYNEQFF
TRBV5-1	-	-	TRBJ2-5	TGCGCCAGCAGCTTGGCGCAAGAGACCCAGTACTTC	CASSLAQETQYF
TRBV19	once	-	TRBJ2-7	TGTGCCAGTAGTACCTTATGGAGGCCGCGGACTACCCGGGAGCAGTACTTC	CASSTLWRPRTTREQYF
TRBV7-2	-	-	TRBJ1-2	TGTGCCAGCAGCTTAGCGGGAGGAGACTATGGCTACACCTTC	CASSLAGGDYGYTF
TRBV29-1	-	TRBD1	TRBJ1-2	TGCAGCGCCACAGGGGGCGAAGGCTATGGCTACACCTTC	CSATGGEGYGYTF
TRBV5-5	-	TRBD2	TRBJ2-1	TGTGCCAGCAGCTTGGTAGTAAGACTAGCGGTCCGGGGTGGGCAGTTCTTC	CASSLVVRLAVRGGQFF
TRBV2	once	-	TRBJ2-1	TGTGCCAGCAGTGTGGACTCCACCTACAATGAGCAGTTCTTC	CASSVDSTYNEQFF
TRBV7-3	-	-	TRBJ1-1	TGTGCCAGCAGCGCCCAGGGGAACACTGAAGCTTTCTTT	CASSAQGNTEAFF
TRBV19	-	-	TRBJ1-5	TGTGCCAGTAACCCATTGGAAGCGGGACTAGGAAGACCCCAGCATTTT	CASNPLEAGLGRPQHF
TRBV6-5	-	-	TRBJ1-2	TGTGCCAGCAGTTACTCGAGCCAGGCTTCTGGCTACACCTTC	CASSYSSQASGYTF
TRBV4-1	-	TRBD1	TRBJ2-7	TGCGCCAGCAGCCAACCCGGACAGGGGGGCTCCTACGAGCAGTACTTC	CASSQPGQGGSYEQYF
TRBV5-1	-	TRBD1	TRBJ1-1	TGCGCCAGCAGCTTCACAGGGGGGACTGAAGCTTTCTTT	CASSFTGGTEAFF
TRBV7-9	once	TRBD2	TRBJ2-7	TGTGCCAGCAGCCTCTACTTAGCGGGGACTACCTACGAGCAGTACTTC	CASSLYLAGTTYEQYF
TRBV19	-	-	TRBJ1-2	TGTGCCAGTAGTATAGCCGAGGGAGGGAACTATGGCTACACCTTC	CASSIAEGGNYGYTF
TRBV5-6	-	-	TRBJ1-6	TGTGCCAGCAGCGGCAGGGTAAATTCACCCCTCCACTTT	CASSGRVNSPLHF
TRBV6-6	-	TRBD1	TRBJ2-1	TGTGCCAGCAGAGGACAGGGGGATGAGCAGTTCTTC	CASRGQGDEQFF
TRBV2	-	TRBD1	TRBJ1-5	TGCGCCAGCAGTGAAGCGGAAGGGGGCGGCGGCAATCAGCCCCAGCATTTT	CASSEAEGGGGNQPQHF
TRBV10-3	-	-	TRBJ1-3	TGTGCCATCAGTGTCCCGAGCGTGGACGGAAACACCATATATTTT	CAISVPSVDGNTIYF
TRBV7-3	-	-	TRBJ1-6	TGTGCCAGCAGCTTACCTCTTAGGGTGTTGTCACCCCTCCACTTT	CASSLPLRVLSPLHF
TRBV6-4	-	TRBD2	TRBJ2-2	TGTGCCAGCAGTGTCCTAGCGGGGGGCCTTAACACCGGGGAGCTGTTTTTT	CASSVLAGGLNTGELFF
TRBV28	-	TRBD1	TRBJ2-4	TGTGCCAGCAGTTTAAGTCCCCTCGGGACAGGGTGGGACATTCAGTACTTC	CASSLSPLGTGWDIQYF
TRBV6-6	-	TRBD1	TRBJ2-7	TGTGCCAGTAACAGGGGACCCTACGAGCAGTACTTC	CASNRGPYEQYF
TRBV5-4	once	-	TRBJ1-6	TGTGCCAGCAGCTTGGAAAATTCACCCCTCCACTTT	CASSLENSPLHF
TRBV2	once	-	TRBJ1-1	TGTGCCAGCAGGTCCGATTCGGCAGACGCTTTCTTT	CASRSDSADAFF
TRBV5-1	few	-	TRBJ1-2	TGCGCCAGCAGCTCGGCCCTCAGGGGCGACTATGGCTACACCTTC	CASSSALRGDYGYTF
TRBV7-2	-	TRBD2	TRBJ2-2	TGTGCCAGCAGCTTACAAGCGGGGGGGTTCGCGAACACCGGGGAGCTGTTTTTT	CASSLQAGGFANTGELFF
TRBV7-2	-	-	TRBJ2-3	TGTGCCAGCACCTCTCAAGGGGGGGCCATTCTTGCAGATACGCAGTATTTT	CASTSQGGAILADTQYF
TRBV5-1	few	-	TRBJ2-2	TGCGCCAGCAGCTTGCTGCTGGGGACCGGGGAGCTGTTTTTT	CASSLLLGTGELFF
TRBV15	-	-	TRBJ2-2	TGTGCCACCAGCAGAGAGCTGACCGGGGAGCTGTTTTTT	CATSRELTGELFF
TRBV29-1	-	-	TRBJ1-1	TGCAGCGTTCCAAAGGGGGTGCAGGGAAGGGACACTGAAGCTTTCTTT	CSVPKGVQGRDTEAFF
TRBV11-2	-	-	TRBJ2-1	TGTGCCAGCAGCTTAGATCTAGGAGGGGATGAGCAGTTCTTC	CASSLDLGGDEQFF
TRBV29-1	-	-	TRBJ1-1	TGCAGCGTTTACGGGGGCACTGAAGCTTTCTTT	CSVYGGTEAFF
TRBV28	-	-	TRBJ1-3	TGTGCCAGCACCCCCGCGTTGCGAAACACCATATATTTT	CASTPALRNTIYF
TRBV2	few	-	TRBJ2-7	TGTGCCAGCAGTGAAAACAGGGAGTACGAGCAGTACTTC	CASSENREYEQYF
TRBV15	-	-	TRBJ2-7	TGTGCCACCAGCAGGTCCTTATACGAGCAGTACTTC	CATSRSLYEQYF
TRBV5-1	-	TRBD1	TRBJ1-4	TGCGCCAGCAGCTTACAGGGGGCAACTAATGAAAAACTGTTTTTT	CASSLQGATNEKLFF
TRBV5-4	-	-	TRBJ2-5	TGTGCCAGCAGCTTTCCTGGGGGGACCCAAGAGACCCAGTACTTC	CASSFPGGTQETQYF
TRBV5-8	-	TRBD1	TRBJ1-5	TGTGCCAGCAGCCAAATGACAGGGGAAGTGACGCGGCCCCAGCATTTT	CASSQMTGEVTRPQHF
TRBV2	-	-	TRBJ2-3	TGTGCCAGCAGTAGGAGGGCGGGCACAGATACGCAGTATTTT	CASSRRAGTDTQYF
TRBV9	-	-	TRBJ2-4	TGTGCCAGCAGCGTAGAGATCAGGGGAGACAAAAACATTCAGTACTTC	CASSVEIRGDKNIQYF
TRBV10-2	few	-	TRBJ2-7	TGCGCCAGTGCCCATTACGAGCAGTACTTC	CASAHYEQYF
TRBV6-6	-	-	TRBJ1-2	TGTGCCAGCAGTTACTCGTTGGGAGGGGGGTATGGCTACACCTTC	CASSYSLGGGYGYTF
TRBV7-9	-	-	TRBJ2-3	TGTGCCAGCAGCTCCTCGGTGGGGGGTCGCGCAGATACGCAGTATTTT	CASSSSVGGRADTQYF
TRBV27	-	-	TRBJ1-2	TGTGCCAGCAGTTCGAAAGCAGGGAGTTTCGGCTACACCTTC	CASSSKAGSFGYTF
TRBV7-3	-	-	TRBJ2-2	TGTGCCAGCAGCTTAACGTCAGGCCCCGGGGAGCTGCTTTTT	CASSLTSGPGELLF
TRBV10-3	-	-	TRBJ1-2	TGTGCCATCAGTGAGTCCATCACCGGCTACACCTTC	CAISESITGYTF
TRBV19	few	-	TRBJ2-5	TGTGCCAGTAGTATGCCCGTTTTCACGACCCAGTACTTC	CASSMPVFTTQYF
TRBV6-1	-	-	TRBJ1-5	TGTGCCAGCAGTGAAGCGCTCAGGGACCGGCAGCCCCAGCATTTT	CASSEALRDRQPQHF